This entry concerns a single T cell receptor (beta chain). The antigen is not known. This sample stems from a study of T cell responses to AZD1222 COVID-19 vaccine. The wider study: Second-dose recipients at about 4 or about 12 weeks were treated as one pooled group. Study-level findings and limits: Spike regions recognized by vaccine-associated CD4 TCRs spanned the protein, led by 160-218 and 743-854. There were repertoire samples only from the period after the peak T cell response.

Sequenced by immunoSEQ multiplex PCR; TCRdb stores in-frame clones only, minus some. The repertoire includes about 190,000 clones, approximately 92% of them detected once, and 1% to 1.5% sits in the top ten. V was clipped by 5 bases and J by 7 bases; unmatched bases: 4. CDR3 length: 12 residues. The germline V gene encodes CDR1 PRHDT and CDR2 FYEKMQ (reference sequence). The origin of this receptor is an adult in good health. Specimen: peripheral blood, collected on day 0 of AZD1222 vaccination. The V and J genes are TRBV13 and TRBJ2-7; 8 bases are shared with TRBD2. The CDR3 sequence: CASSRTSWEQYF. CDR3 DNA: TGTGCCAGCAGCCGGACTAGCTGGGAGCAGTACTTC.